The 2 T cell receptor beta chains listed next were all sequenced from one sample in a study of blood T cell repertoires in COVID-19. The method was immunoSEQ multiplex PCR; TCRdb's version includes in-frame clones alone and lacks a portion of them. Among 150,000 to 200,000 clones listed, 86% were seen once. Sequencing used peripheral blood. These receptor sequences come from a woman aged 55-75 years with COVID-19, enrolled during active disease.

This chain's CDR3 is CASSSGPQWGREAFF. CDR3 bases: TGCGCCAGCAGCTCGGGACCTCAATGGGGGCGGGAAGCTTTCTTT. The rearrangement uses TRBV5-1 and TRBJ1-1; D possibly corresponds to TRBD1 (6 bases). Germline V gene data show CDR1 as SGHRS and CDR2 as YFSETQ. Trimming took 3 bases from V and 8 from J, leaving 20 bases between them. The CDR3 is made up of 15 amino acids.

The chain recombines TRBV6-5 with TRBJ1-6; D is unclear. Trimming removed 2 bases from V and 4 bases from J, with 9 bases in between. This CDR3 is 15 amino acids long. The germline V gene has CDR1 MNHEY and CDR2 SVGAGI. The CDR3: CASSYGGSYNSPLHF. In DNA, the CDR3 is TGTGCCAGCAGTTACGGAGGGTCGTATAATTCACCCCTCCACTTT.